This T cell receptor beta chain was identified during a study of identical twins. TCRdb processed the 5' RACE reads anew with MiXCR; each CDR3 protein has one entry. The sample has 250,000 to 300,000 distinct CDR3 sequences, roughly 8.7% seen once. A further study also used this sample, focusing on yellow fever vaccine responses in identical twins.

Input material: CD8+ T cells sorted from blood. The source of this sequence is a woman aged 18-35 years in good health.

The chain's CDR3 is CAISESTYTDTQYF. The CDR3 DNA reads as TGTGCCATCAGTGAGTCCACGTACACAGATACGCAGTATTTT. The rearrangement links TRBV10-3 to TRBJ2-3; D unclear. The CDR3 loop spans 14 amino acids. Germline V lookup: CDR1 ENHRY, CDR2 SYGVKD. Trimming took 0 bases from V and 2 from J, leaving 6 bases between them.